This is a list of T cell receptor beta chains from one sample in a study of blood T cell repertoires in COVID-19. The protocol was immunoSEQ multiplex PCR, while the TCRdb copy is restricted to in-frame clones and leaves out a portion. The repertoire holds just under 50,000 clones, with over 85% as singletons. The specimen was peripheral blood. The receptor set was obtained from a human donor in a cohort sampled during active COVID-19. The CDR3 runs from the conserved cysteine through the conserved F or W. D genes are given only for firm matches. Rows give clone size only sometimes, using once, few, many, or a class for an expanded clone.

D gene	clone size	V gene	J gene	CDR3 protein	CDR3 DNA
.	.	TRBV24-1	TRBJ2-7	CATSGRGSYEQYF	TGTGCCACCAGTGGTCGGGGATCCTACGAGCAGTACTTC
TRBD1	once	TRBV10-3	TRBJ2-7	CAISGTGGGYEQYF	TGTGCCATCAGTGGGACAGGGGGCGGGTACGAGCAGTACTTC
TRBD1	.	TRBV4-2	TRBJ1-4	CASSTWTGTNEKLFF	TGTGCCAGCAGCACCTGGACAGGGACCAATGAAAAACTGTTTTTT
.	.	TRBV28	TRBJ2-1	CATNRGHNEQFF	TGTGCCACCAACCGGGGTCACAATGAGCAGTTCTTC
TRBD1	.	TRBV9	TRBJ1-2	CASSAGTGIAYGYTF	TGTGCCAGCAGCGCTGGGACAGGGATCGCCTATGGCTACACCTTC
TRBD2	.	TRBV10-2	TRBJ2-5	CASSVREGYQETQYF	TGCGCCAGCAGTGTACGGGAGGGGTACCAAGAGACCCAGTACTTC
TRBD2	.	TRBV7-2	TRBJ2-3	CASSRTGGALPITDTQYF	TGTGCCAGCAGTCGAACGGGAGGGGCTCTCCCAATCACAGATACGCAGTATTTT
TRBD1	.	TRBV18	TRBJ2-5	CASSPSLPTGQETQYF	TGTGCCAGCTCACCCTCCCTCCCGACAGGGCAAGAGACCCAGTACTTC
.	.	TRBV28	TRBJ2-7	CASRSPVFWRESQFVEQYF	.
TRBD1	.	TRBV7-6	TRBJ1-4	CASSSQGAQGEKLFF	TGTGCCAGCAGCTCCCAGGGGGCCCAGGGCGAAAAACTGTTTTTT
.	once	TRBV3-1/TRBV3-2	TRBJ1-6	CASSQDRIYNSPLHF	TGTGCCAGCAGCCAAGACAGAATCTATAATTCACCCCTCCACTTT
.	.	TRBV28	TRBJ1-1	CASSSFRDRSGGAFF	TGTGCCAGCAGTTCCTTCCGGGACCGCTCGGGGGGGGCTTTCTTT
TRBD1	.	TRBV27	TRBJ1-3	CASSSTGEAGNDISGNTIYF	TGTGCCAGCAGTTCTACAGGGGAAGCGGGCAACGATATCTCTGGAAACACCATATATTTT
.	.	TRBV7-9	TRBJ2-3	CASSSQDTQYF	TGTGCCAGCAGCTCCCAAGATACGCAGTATTTT
.	.	TRBV3-1/TRBV3-2	TRBJ2-7	CASSHLTVGSYEQYF	TGTGCCAGCAGCCACCTGACAGTGGGCTCCTACGAGCAGTACTTC
TRBD1	few	TRBV5-1	TRBJ2-3	CASSLEQGARADTQYF	TGCGCCAGCAGCCTAGAACAGGGGGCGCGTGCAGATACGCAGTATTTT
.	.	TRBV10-3	TRBJ1-6	CATRTEYNSPLHF	TGTGCCACTCGGACTGAGTATAATTCACCCCTCCACTTT
.	.	TRBV24-1	TRBJ2-1	CATRGSRDNEQFF	TGTGCCACCCGGGGGAGTAGGGACAATGAGCAGTTCTTC
.	.	TRBV5-4	TRBJ1-1	CASSLEGAMNTEAFF	TGTGCCAGCAGCTTGGAAGGGGCCATGAACACTGAAGCTTTCTTT
.	.	TRBV28	TRBJ1-4	CASSFRGGREKLFF	TGTGCCAGCAGTTTCCGGGGGGGACGGGAAAAACTGTTTTTT
.	.	TRBV4-1	TRBJ2-3	CASSLIARGSSTDTQYF	TGCGCCAGCAGCCTGATTGCCCGCGGGTCAAGCACAGATACGCAGTATTTT
.	.	TRBV21-1	TRBJ1-5	CASSKRIVRGARSDQPQHF	TGTGCCAGCAGCAAAAGAATTGTACGGGGGGCGCGGTCCGATCAGCCCCAGCATTTT
.	.	TRBV19	TRBJ2-5	CASSILGQGPGETQYF	TGTGCCAGTAGTATCCTAGGGCAGGGCCCCGGAGAGACCCAGTACTTC
.	.	TRBV24-1	TRBJ2-1	CATGRSGTGTSNEQFF	TGTGCCACCGGACGGTCCGGGACAGGGACTAGCAATGAGCAGTTCTTC
.	.	TRBV6-2/TRBV6-3	TRBJ2-4	CASSYSTTELLAKNIQYF	TGTGCCAGCAGTTACTCCACGACTGAGTTGCTAGCCAAAAACATTCAGTACTTC
TRBD2	.	TRBV7-3	TRBJ2-3	CASSFSGMNTDTQYF	TGTGCCAGCAGCTTTAGCGGGATGAACACAGATACGCAGTATTTT
.	.	TRBV3-1/TRBV3-2	TRBJ1-1	CASSHRLGHLNTEAFF	TGTGCCAGCAGCCACAGACTCGGACACCTCAACACTGAAGCTTTCTTT
TRBD1	.	TRBV12-3/TRBV12-4	TRBJ2-5	CASNTGGLKTQYF	TGTGCCAGCAATACAGGGGGCCTGAAGACCCAGTACTTC
TRBD1	.	TRBV11-2	TRBJ1-2	CASSPGQLYGYTF	TGTGCCAGCAGCCCGGGACAGCTCTATGGCTACACCTTC
.	few	TRBV7-9	TRBJ1-5	CASSLAEGGQPQHF	TGTGCCAGCAGCTTAGCGGAGGGTGGACAGCCCCAGCATTTT
.	.	TRBV2	TRBJ2-3	CATSLTRLTDTQYF	TGTGCCACCTCGCTAACCAGACTCACAGATACGCAGTATTTT
.	.	TRBV10-1	TRBJ2-5	CASSDPARDSGGETQYF	TGCGCCAGCAGTGACCCGGCTCGGGACTCAGGCGGGGAGACCCAGTACTTC
.	.	TRBV24-1	TRBJ1-5	CATSDYTHQPQHF	TGTGCCACCAGTGATTACACCCATCAGCCCCAGCATTTT
.	.	TRBV7-9	TRBJ2-5	CAVEKDQETQYF	TGTGCCGTAGAAAAAGACCAAGAGACCCAGTACTTC
.	.	TRBV7-3	TRBJ1-1	CASSPNPTANTEAFF	TGTGCCAGCAGCCCTAACCCGACAGCGAACACTGAAGCTTTCTTT
.	once	TRBV28	TRBJ2-7	CASSLYPEEQYF	TGTGCCAGCAGTTTATACCCCGAGGAGCAGTACTTC
.	.	TRBV6-5	TRBJ1-1	CASSHTDTEAFF	TGTGCCAGCAGTCACACAGACACTGAAGCTTTCTTT
.	.	TRBV2	TRBJ2-2	CASSPTLDTGELFF	TGTGCCAGCAGCCCAACTTTAGATACCGGGGAGCTGTTTTTT
TRBD2	once	TRBV3-1/TRBV3-2	TRBJ2-1	CASSQISSGNLYNEQFF	TGTGCCAGCAGCCAAATTTCCAGCGGGAACCTCTACAATGAGCAGTTCTTC
TRBD1	.	TRBV10-3	TRBJ2-5	CAISRQGRETQYF	TGTGCCATCAGCCGACAGGGGCGGGAGACCCAGTACTTC